This TCR beta chain came from a study of T cells in narcolepsy. Overall study: Patients with NT1 or NT2 and healthy control donors were enrolled.

Method: immunoSEQ multiplex PCR; TCRdb's copy keeps in-frame clones and lacks some. The profile shows 15,000 to 20,000 clones, about nine tenths of them singletons. Trimming stripped 3 bases from V and 0 bases from J, with 16 bases between. Germline CDR1 GTSNPN, CDR2 SVGIG (reference sequence). This CDR3 has 16 amino acids. As regards this clone: Its antigen is not known.

Study-level results: Autoreactive clonotypes reportedly recurred in blood of same and different patients, not controls.

The sequencing sample was made of memory (CD45RA-) CD4+ T cells from blood. The J gene is TRBJ2-3, the V gene TRBV30; tentatively, D is TRBD2 (6 bases). This receptor was obtained from a human donor in good health. CDR3 in DNA: TGTGCCTGGAGGCCATGGCAGGGAGGTAGCACAGATACGCAGTATTTT. Translated, it gives CAWRPWQGGSTDTQYF.